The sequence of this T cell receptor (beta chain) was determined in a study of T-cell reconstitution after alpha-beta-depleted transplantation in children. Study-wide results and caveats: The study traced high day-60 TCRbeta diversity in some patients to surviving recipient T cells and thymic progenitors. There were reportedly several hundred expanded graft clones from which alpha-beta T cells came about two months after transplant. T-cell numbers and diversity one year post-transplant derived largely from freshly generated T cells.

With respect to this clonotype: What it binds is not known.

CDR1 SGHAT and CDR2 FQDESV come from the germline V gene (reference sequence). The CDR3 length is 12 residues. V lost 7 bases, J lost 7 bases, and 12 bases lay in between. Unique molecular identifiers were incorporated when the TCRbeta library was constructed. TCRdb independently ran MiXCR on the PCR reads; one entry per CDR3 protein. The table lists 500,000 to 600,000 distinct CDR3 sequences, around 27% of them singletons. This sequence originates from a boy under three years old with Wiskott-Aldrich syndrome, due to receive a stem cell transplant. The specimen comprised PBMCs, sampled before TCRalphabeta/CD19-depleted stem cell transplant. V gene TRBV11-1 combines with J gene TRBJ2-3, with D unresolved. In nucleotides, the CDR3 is TGTGCCAGCAAGGGTATCGGATATACGCAGTATTTT. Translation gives CASKGIGYTQYF.